This T cell receptor (beta chain) was observed in a study of T cells in localized non-small cell lung cancer. Turning to this clone: Its target is not known.

This CDR3 spans 15 amino acids. The V and J ends lost 4 bases and 0 bases respectively, with 15 bases between them. Germline-derived CDR1 and CDR2 are GTSNPN and SVGIG (reference sequence). Study conclusions and caveats: Uninvolved adjacent lung had more T cell clonality than any other tissue, topping tumor. Across samples, adjacent lung featured a median roughly 60 of the top 100 tumor clones. An association was observed between higher blood T cell density and longer overall survival.

Method: immunoSEQ multiplex PCR; TCRdb's copy keeps in-frame clones and lacks some. The repertoire consists of tens of thousands of clones, with approximately 90% occurring once and the leading ten covering approximately 2.4%. The chain links TRBV30 to TRBJ1-1; D might be TRBD1 (5 bases). The receptor's source is a man aged 40 to 70 with stage II lung adenocarcinoma. Sequenced material: PBMCs, taken before any cancer treatment. The CDR3 protein is CAWNRGFGMNTEAFF. The CDR3 DNA follows: TGTGCCTGGAATCGGGGCTTTGGTATGAACACTGAAGCTTTCTTT.